This is a list of T cell receptor beta chains from one sample in a study of blood T cell repertoires in COVID-19. Assay: immunoSEQ multiplex PCR; the TCRdb copy retains only in-frame clones and omits some. The sample has around 280,000 clones; 86% are singletons. The specimen sequenced was peripheral blood. These receptors originate from a woman aged 30 to 39 who had recovered from COVID-19. Each CDR3 is given with its conserved first and last residue. The order of the fields is V gene, J gene, clone size, D gene, CDR3 DNA, CDR3 protein. D genes are given only for firm matches. Not all rows give a size; the values are once, few, many and, for expanded clones, a class.

TRBV5-1	TRBJ2-6	once	NA	TGCGCCAGCAGTTCCAACTTGGGGCCTGGGGCCAACGTCCTGACTTTC	CASSSNLGPGANVLTF
TRBV4-2	TRBJ2-5	NA	TRBD2	TGTGCCAGCAGCCAAGATCCGGCTAGCGGATTCAAAGAGACCCAGTACTTC	CASSQDPASGFKETQYF
TRBV2	TRBJ2-1	NA	TRBD2	TGTGCCAGCAGTGCCCCTAGCGGGGGGGTGAAGCAGTTCTTC	CASSAPSGGVKQFF
TRBV19	TRBJ2-2	NA	TRBD1	TGTGCCGTGTCCGGGGACAGACCGAACACCGGGGAGCTGTTTTTT	CAVSGDRPNTGELFF
TRBV6-5	TRBJ2-3	NA	TRBD2	TGTGCCAGCAGCAACGTAGCGGGGGGCTCAGATACGCAGTATTTT	CASSNVAGGSDTQYF
TRBV27	TRBJ2-3	NA	NA	TGTGCCAGCAGTTTTAATAGCGGAGGCCAAGATACGCAGTATTTT	CASSFNSGGQDTQYF
TRBV2	TRBJ1-5	NA	NA	TGTGCCAGCAGTGAAGGCAGGGTGGATCAGCCCCAGCATTTT	CASSEGRVDQPQHF
TRBV5-6	TRBJ1-5	NA	TRBD1	TGTGCCAGCAGCGGGGACAGGGGAGGCAATCAGCCCCAGCATTTT	CASSGDRGGNQPQHF
TRBV6-1	TRBJ2-3	NA	NA	TGTGCCAGCAGTGAAGTATGGGGGGGCACAGATACGCAGTATTTT	CASSEVWGGTDTQYF
TRBV30	TRBJ2-7	NA	NA	TGTGCCTGGAGTACAGGGCTTAATTACGAGCAGTACTTC	CAWSTGLNYEQYF
TRBV11-2	TRBJ2-1	few	TRBD2	TGTGCCAGCAGCTTGTTAGCGGGAGGTTACAATGAGCAGTTCTTC	CASSLLAGGYNEQFF
TRBV18	TRBJ2-3	NA	NA	TGTGCCAGCTCACCACTTGCCGGGAGCACAGATACGCAGTATTTT	CASSPLAGSTDTQYF
TRBV19	TRBJ2-7	NA	TRBD1	TGTGCCAGTAGTCCCGAGGGACAGGGGGGAAACGAGCAGTACTTC	CASSPEGQGGNEQYF
TRBV28	TRBJ1-5	NA	NA	TGTGCCAGCAGGGTTAGGAGGCATCAGCCCCAGCATTTT	CASRVRRHQPQHF
TRBV4-3	TRBJ2-7	few	TRBD2	TGCGCCAGCAGCCAAGAAGCCCCCGGACTAGCGGGACCCTACGAGCAGTACTTC	CASSQEAPGLAGPYEQYF
TRBV7-2	TRBJ1-2	NA	NA	TGTGCCAGCAGCAATATCACAGGGTTAAACTATGGCTACACCTTC	CASSNITGLNYGYTF
TRBV6-1	TRBJ1-4	once	NA	TGTGCCAGCAGTGAAGGGGCCTACAGGACTGAAAAACTGTTTTTT	CASSEGAYRTEKLFF
TRBV27	TRBJ2-5	NA	TRBD1	TGTGCCAGCATGATTTCATATTCCGGGACAGCGAAAGAGACCCAGTACTTC	CASMISYSGTAKETQYF
TRBV7-9	TRBJ1-2	NA	NA	TGTGCCAGCAGCTCAGGGACATCTGAGCCGTATTATGGCTACACCTTC	CASSSGTSEPYYGYTF
TRBV6-1	TRBJ2-5	NA	NA	TGTGCCAGCAGTGAAGCCAGGGAGACCCAGTACTTC	CASSEARETQYF
TRBV24-1	TRBJ1-6	few	NA	TGTGCCACCTCATTTAACAGGGAGCACGATTTGCCACCCCTCCACTTT	CATSFNREHDLPPLHF
TRBV6-6	TRBJ2-3	NA	NA	TGTGCCAGCAGTTACCCAGGTGGGACAGATACGCAGTATTTT	CASSYPGGTDTQYF
TRBV10-3	TRBJ2-7	NA	NA	TGTGCCATCAGTGAGCAGGGTCTAGGGTCCTACGAGCAGTACTTC	CAISEQGLGSYEQYF
TRBV5-7	TRBJ2-1	once	NA	TGTGCCAGCAGCCTTCGGACAGAAACCTCCTACAATGAGCAGTTCTTC	CASSLRTETSYNEQFF
TRBV28	TRBJ2-1	NA	NA	TGTGCCAGCAGCGATCCGGGACTTATACGCAATGAGCAGTTCTTC	CASSDPGLIRNEQFF
TRBV20-1	TRBJ1-1	NA	NA	TGCAGTGCTAGAGATCTAGTAGGAGCTTTCTTT	CSARDLVGAFF
TRBV7-2	TRBJ1-1	once	NA	TGTGCCAGCAGCTTAGGTAGGGGGTACACTGAAGCTTTCTTT	CASSLGRGYTEAFF
TRBV24-1	TRBJ1-1	NA	NA	TGTGCCACCAGTGATTTGGAAAGGGGGGAAGCTTTCTTT	CATSDLERGEAFF
TRBV5-6	TRBJ1-6	once	NA	TGTGCCAGCAGCTTAGAGACTGAGAATTCACCCCTCCACTTT	CASSLETENSPLHF
TRBV11-2	TRBJ2-7	NA	TRBD1	TGTGCCAGCAGCCCTTACAGGGGGGCCTACGAGCAGTACTTC	CASSPYRGAYEQYF
TRBV27	TRBJ2-1	NA	TRBD2	TGTGCCAGCAGTCCAAGGACTAGCGGGATTGATGAGCAGTTCTTC	CASSPRTSGIDEQFF
TRBV5-6	TRBJ2-7	few	NA	TGTGCCAGCAGCTTGGAGGTATGGGGCACCGGCTACGAGCAGTACTTC	CASSLEVWGTGYEQYF
TRBV27	TRBJ1-1	NA	NA	TGTGCCAGCAGTGAAGGACTTGGGGACACTGAAGCTTTCTTT	CASSEGLGDTEAFF
TRBV30	TRBJ2-7	NA	TRBD1	TGTGCCTGGAGGAGGACAGGGGACTACGAGCAGTACTTC	CAWRRTGDYEQYF
TRBV7-3	TRBJ2-1	NA	NA	TGTGCCAGCAGCCCGAGAGAGGGCTCCTACAATGAGCAGTTCTTC	CASSPREGSYNEQFF
TRBV4-1	TRBJ2-7	NA	NA	TGCGCCAGCAGCCAGGCGGCTCGTTCCTACGAGCAGTACTTC	CASSQAARSYEQYF
TRBV6-5	TRBJ1-2	NA	NA	TGTGCCAGCCGAGGACAGTATGATGGCTACACCTTC	CASRGQYDGYTF
TRBV7-2	TRBJ1-4	NA	TRBD1	TGTGCCAGCAGCACCCGACAGGGTTATGCTGAAAAACTGTTTTTT	CASSTRQGYAEKLFF
TRBV12-5	TRBJ1-5	NA	NA	TGTGCTAGTGGTTTGGCCACAGAACAGCCCCAGCATTTT	CASGLATEQPQHF
TRBV28	TRBJ2-7	NA	NA	TGTGCCAGCAGTCCCTACTACGAGCAGTACTTC	CASSPYYEQYF
TRBV9	TRBJ2-7	NA	TRBD2	TGTGCCAGCAGCGTAGACCTAGCGGGAGTTTACGAGCAGTACTTC	CASSVDLAGVYEQYF
TRBV5-6	TRBJ2-3	NA	NA	TGTGCCAGCAGCCCTTCCCCAGATTCAGATACGCAGTATTTT	CASSPSPDSDTQYF
TRBV7-9	TRBJ1-2	NA	NA	TGTGCCAGCAGCTTAGCAGGGGCGCATGGCTACACCTTC	CASSLAGAHGYTF
TRBV18	TRBJ2-6	NA	NA	TGTGCCAGTCAGAAACAGAGCTCTGGGGCCAACGTCCTGACTTTC	CASQKQSSGANVLTF
TRBV2	TRBJ2-5	NA	TRBD1	TGTGCCGGCCGGGACAGGGTGTGGGAGACCCAGTACTTC	CAGRDRVWETQYF
TRBV10-3	TRBJ2-3	NA	TRBD2	TGTGCCATCAGTTACGGGACTAGCGCCACAGATACGCAGTATTTT	CAISYGTSATDTQYF
TRBV19	TRBJ2-6	NA	NA	TGTGCCACCACTTCTGGTGCCAACGTCCTGACTTTC	CATTSGANVLTF
TRBV4-1	TRBJ1-6	NA	NA	TGCGCCAGCAGCCCCGCCGGTTCACCCCTCCACTTT	CASSPAGSPLHF
TRBV11-1	TRBJ2-1	NA	NA	TGTGCCAGCAGCTTAGCATCGCAGGAGCAGTTCTTC	CASSLASQEQFF
TRBV7-9	TRBJ2-2	many	NA	TGTGCCAGCAGCTTAGCTGCGGGACAGGGGGAGCTGTTTTTT	CASSLAAGQGELFF
TRBV12-3/TRBV12-4	TRBJ2-5	few	NA	TGTGCCAGCATCCTAGGAGGGGTAGAGACCCAGTACTTC	CASILGGVETQYF
TRBV6-5	TRBJ1-2	NA	NA	TGTGCCAGCAGGGACCTGGGGGCGTTAAACTATGGCTACACCTTC	CASRDLGALNYGYTF
TRBV6-5	TRBJ2-7	NA	TRBD2	TGTGCCAGCAGGCTGGGACTAGCGGAGGGCGAGCAGTACTTC	CASRLGLAEGEQYF
TRBV9	TRBJ2-2	NA	NA	TGTGCCAGCAGCCCGTCGGGTACCGGGGAGCTGTTTTTT	CASSPSGTGELFF
TRBV9	TRBJ2-2	NA	NA	TGTGCCAGCAGCGTAGATAGGCGGACTACGAACACCGGGGAGCTGTTTTTT	CASSVDRRTTNTGELFF
TRBV4-1	TRBJ1-3	many	NA	TGCGCCAGCAGCCAATCCCCGAGGGACTCTGGAAACACCATATATTTT	CASSQSPRDSGNTIYF
TRBV5-1	TRBJ2-1	NA	TRBD2	TGCGCCAGCAGCTTGTCCCTAGCGGGAGAGTGGAATGAGCAGTTCTTC	CASSLSLAGEWNEQFF
TRBV7-7	TRBJ2-5	NA	NA	TGTGCTAGCAGCCTGGCCTGGTCGGAGACCCAGTACTTC	CASSLAWSETQYF